This TCR beta chain was identified in a study of cytomegalovirus exposure and HLA in healthy donors. Overall study context: The platform used for the roughly 130 validation repertoires matched that of the approximately 670 first-cohort repertoires, a later analysis reported.

Study-wide results and caveats: A few chains tied to CMV proved CMV antigen-specific in vitro.

In the case of this clone: Its antigen is undetermined.

Some clones are missing from TCRdb's copy, which holds only in-frame ones; the method was immunoSEQ multiplex PCR. The repertoire consists of about 120,000 clones, with approximately 88% occurring once and the leading ten covering roughly 1.4%. Germline CDR1 reads SNHLY; CDR2 reads FYNNEI. The junction had 9 bases not matched to a gene; V was cut back by 2 bases and J by 3 bases. The CDR3 loop spans 17 amino acids. This rearrangement joins TRBV2 to TRBJ2-1; 8 nucleotides match TRBD2. This clonotype was obtained from a woman aged 25 to 39 in good health and CMV-seropositive. What was sequenced was PBMCs. CDR3 amino acids: CASSERLAGSFYNEQFF. For the CDR3, the DNA is TGTGCCAGCAGTGAAAGATTAGCGGGGAGCTTCTACAATGAGCAGTTCTTC. The complete variable domain, with remaining parts taken from reference TRBV2 and TRBJ2-1, reads EPEVTQTPSHQVTQMGQEVILRCVPISNHLYFYWYRQILGQKVEFLVSFYNNEISEKSEIFDDQFSVERPDGSNFTLKIRSTKLEDSAMYFCASSERLAGSFYNEQFFGPGTRLTVL.